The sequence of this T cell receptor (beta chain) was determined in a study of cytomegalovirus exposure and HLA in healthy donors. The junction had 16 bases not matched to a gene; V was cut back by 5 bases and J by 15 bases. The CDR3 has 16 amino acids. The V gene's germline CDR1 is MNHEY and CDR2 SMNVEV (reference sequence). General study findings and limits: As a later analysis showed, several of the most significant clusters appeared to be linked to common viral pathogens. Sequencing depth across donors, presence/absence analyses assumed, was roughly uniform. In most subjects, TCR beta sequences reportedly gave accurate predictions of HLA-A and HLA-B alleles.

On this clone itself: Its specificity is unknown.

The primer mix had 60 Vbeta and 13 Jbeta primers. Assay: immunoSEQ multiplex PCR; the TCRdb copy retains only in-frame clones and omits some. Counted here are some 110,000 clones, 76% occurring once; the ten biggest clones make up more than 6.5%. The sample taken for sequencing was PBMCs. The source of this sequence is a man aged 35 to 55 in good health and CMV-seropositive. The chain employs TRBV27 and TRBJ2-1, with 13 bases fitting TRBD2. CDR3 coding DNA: TGTGCCAGCAGTCGTGTGACTAGCGGGGGGTCCGTCTCGAGGTTCTTC. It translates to CASSRVTSGGSVSRFF.